A selection of T cell receptor beta chains follows, all from one sample in a study of cytomegalovirus exposure and HLA in healthy donors. Method: immunoSEQ multiplex PCR; TCRdb's copy keeps in-frame clones and lacks some. The sample consists of 250,000 to 400,000 clones, approximately 86% of them appearing once. The sequenced material came from PBMCs. The origin of the receptors is a man aged 25 to 40 in good health and CMV-seronegative. The CDR3 runs from the conserved cysteine through the conserved F or W. D genes are given only for firm matches. The listing skips clone size in some rows; elsewhere it reads once, few, many or a size class.

clone size: once
J gene: TRBJ2-5
V gene: TRBV7-9
CDR3 length: 14
D gene: -
CDR3 DNA: TGTGCCAGCAGCCTAGGGGGGGGGCTGGAGACCCAGTACTTC
CDR3 protein: CASSLGGGLETQYF

clone size: -
J gene: TRBJ1-5
V gene: TRBV5-3
CDR3 length: 16
D gene: -
CDR3 DNA: TGTGCCAGAAGCTTAAAACGGGGAGTGAGAAATCAGCCCCAGCATTTT
CDR3 protein: CARSLKRGVRNQPQHF

clone size: -
J gene: TRBJ2-7
V gene: TRBV29-1
CDR3 length: 13
D gene: -
CDR3 DNA: TGCAGCGTTCTCGACAGCTTTTATGGGGAGCAGTACTTC
CDR3 protein: CSVLDSFYGEQYF

clone size: -
J gene: TRBJ2-3
V gene: TRBV27
CDR3 length: 16
D gene: TRBD2
CDR3 DNA: TGTGCCAGCAGACTAGCGGGCGTCCCGATCACAGATACGCAGTATTTT
CDR3 protein: CASRLAGVPITDTQYF

clone size: -
J gene: TRBJ1-1
V gene: TRBV5-4
CDR3 length: 15
D gene: -
CDR3 DNA: TGTGCCAGCAGCCCCAATTTGACTCCTAACACTGAAGCTTTCTTT
CDR3 protein: CASSPNLTPNTEAFF

clone size: -
J gene: TRBJ1-1
V gene: TRBV6-5
CDR3 length: 16
D gene: -
CDR3 DNA: TGTGCCAGCAGTTACGGTTGGACAGACATGAACACTGAAGCTTTCTTT
CDR3 protein: CASSYGWTDMNTEAFF

clone size: -
J gene: TRBJ2-2
V gene: TRBV7-9
CDR3 length: 13
D gene: -
CDR3 DNA: TGTGCCAGCAGCCAATTGAACACCGGGGAGCTGTTTTTT
CDR3 protein: CASSQLNTGELFF

clone size: -
J gene: TRBJ2-1
V gene: TRBV7-9
CDR3 length: 16
D gene: -
CDR3 DNA: TGTGCCAGCAGCTTTCGGTCAGGGACTGGGCTAAATGAGCAGTTCTTC
CDR3 protein: CASSFRSGTGLNEQFF

clone size: -
J gene: TRBJ2-5
V gene: TRBV9
CDR3 length: 16
D gene: -
CDR3 DNA: TGTGCCAGCAGCGCAGTAGACAGGGAGGATCGAGAGACCCAGTACTTC
CDR3 protein: CASSAVDREDRETQYF

clone size: -
J gene: TRBJ1-1
V gene: TRBV30
CDR3 length: 15
D gene: TRBD1
CDR3 DNA: TGTGCCTGGGGGGATTTACAGGGGAGGAACACTGAAGCTTTCTTT
CDR3 protein: CAWGDLQGRNTEAFF

clone size: -
J gene: TRBJ1-2
V gene: TRBV30
CDR3 length: 14
D gene: TRBD1
CDR3 DNA: TGTGCCTGGAGTGCCGACAGGGGACACTATGGCTACACCTTC
CDR3 protein: CAWSADRGHYGYTF

clone size: -
J gene: TRBJ2-7
V gene: TRBV6-1
CDR3 length: 13
D gene: TRBD2
CDR3 DNA: TGTGCCATCGCCTCCGGGAGGCTTTACGAGCAGTACTTC
CDR3 protein: CAIASGRLYEQYF

clone size: -
J gene: TRBJ2-5
V gene: TRBV5-1
CDR3 length: 17
D gene: TRBD2
CDR3 DNA: TGCGCCAGCAGCTTGACTAGCGGGGGGCCTCTCCAAGAGACCCAGTACTTC
CDR3 protein: CASSLTSGGPLQETQYF

clone size: -
J gene: TRBJ2-7
V gene: TRBV19
CDR3 length: 15
D gene: TRBD1
CDR3 DNA: TGTGCCAGTAGTTTAGGGACAGGGGCCTCCTACGAGCAGTACTTC
CDR3 protein: CASSLGTGASYEQYF

clone size: -
J gene: TRBJ1-6
V gene: TRBV18
CDR3 length: 18
D gene: -
CDR3 DNA: TGTGCCAGCTCACCACTAATTGTTCGGGGTGAACAGAATTCACCCCTCCACTTT
CDR3 protein: CASSPLIVRGEQNSPLHF

clone size: -
J gene: TRBJ2-7
V gene: TRBV7-6
CDR3 length: 17
D gene: -
CDR3 DNA: TGTGCCAGCAGCTTAGTTCGTGGGGGCGAAAGCACCTACGAGCAGTACTTC
CDR3 protein: CASSLVRGGESTYEQYF

clone size: -
J gene: TRBJ1-1
V gene: TRBV5-6
CDR3 length: 15
D gene: -
CDR3 DNA: TGTGCCAGCAGCACGACGACAGAGTTGAACACTGAAGCTTTCTTT
CDR3 protein: CASSTTTELNTEAFF